The 17 T cell receptor beta chains given below trace back to one sample, sequenced in a study of monozygotic twins with inflammatory bowel disease. TCRdb reprocessed the 5' RACE reads, keeping one entry per CDR3 protein, no DNA. This sample contains approximately 400,000 distinct CDR3 sequences. Material: blood. These receptors all come from a human donor with ulcerative colitis or Crohn's disease, or a healthy co-twin of an affected twin (not recorded which).

The chain has TRBV5-1 and TRBJ2-5. The length of the CDR3 is 14 residues. Germline V lookup: CDR1 SGHRS, CDR2 YFSETQ. This CDR3 is CASSLMTSQETQYF.

V is TRBV20-1 and J is TRBJ2-1; TCRdb picks TRBD1, but there is no DNA to check that call. Germline CDR1 is DFQATT and CDR2 is SNEGSKA (reference sequence). This CDR3 has 12 amino acids. The CDR3 protein is CSAGDRGNEQFF.

The chain uses TRBV2 and TRBJ1-1; TCRdb returns TRBD1, unconfirmable since there is no DNA. Germline V CDR1 and CDR2: SNHLY, FYNNEI. This CDR3 has 13 amino acids. The chain's CDR3 is CASRVGTGSEAFF.

V gene TRBV4-3 combines with J gene TRBJ2-2; TCRdb selects TRBD1, and the lack of DNA leaves this call unchecked. Germline CDR1 and CDR2: LGHNA and YSLEER. The CDR3 runs 18 residues. The CDR3 loop reads CASSSPGRIEGGSGELFF.

The chain uses TRBV5-1 and TRBJ2-3. The CDR3 consists of 15 residues. Looked up from germline, CDR1 is SGHRS and CDR2 is YFSETQ. CDR3 residues: CASSLLTGITDTQYF.

This chain uses TRBV5-1 with TRBJ2-5. The CDR3 is made up of 13 amino acids. Germline-derived CDR1 and CDR2 are SGHRS and YFSETQ. The CDR3 loop is CASSSDVKETQYF.

The gene calls are TRBV20-1 and TRBJ1-5. Germline lookup yields CDR1 DFQATT and CDR2 SNEGSKA (reference sequence). This CDR3 is 17 amino acids long. The chain's CDR3 is CSARDIGGVPQYQPQHF.

The V and J genes are TRBV24-1 and TRBJ2-1; TCRdb calls TRBD2, which cannot be checked without DNA. Germline CDR1 KGHDR, CDR2 SFDVKD. The CDR3 totals 16 residues. The CDR3 is CATSDSRRGGGNEQFF.

The chain links TRBV6-5 to TRBJ2-2. The CDR3 consists of 13 residues. Germline V gene lookup returns CDR1 MNHEY and CDR2 SVGAGI. This chain's CDR3 is CASSYSWSGELFF.

The chain couples TRBV19 to TRBJ1-2; with no DNA, the TCRdb D assignment of TRBD1 cannot be verified. Germline CDR1 reads LNHDA; CDR2 reads SQIVND (reference sequence). The CDR3 totals 16 residues. This CDR3 is CASSIVLGQTNYGYTF.

CDR3 residues: CASSPGTSVLAKNIQYF. The chain joins TRBV12-3 or TRBV12-4 to TRBJ2-4; TCRdb's D call, TRBD2, is unchecked because there is no DNA. CDR3 length: 17 residues.

The chain is built from TRBV7-3 and TRBJ2-1; the D gene TCRdb calls, TRBD1, cannot be checked with no DNA. Germline V gene sequence: CDR1 SGHTA, CDR2 FQGTGA. The CDR3 has 14 residues. The CDR3 loop is CASSPTGSYNEQFF.

The chain couples TRBV5-1 to TRBJ2-7; TCRdb gives TRBD1 as the D gene, but with no DNA this cannot be confirmed. Looked up from germline, CDR1 is SGHRS and CDR2 is YFSETQ. The CDR3 runs to 17 residues. CDR3 in amino acids: CASSLAAPSTYRDEQYF.

The genes are TRBV5-1 and TRBJ2-2. The CDR3 covers 15 residues. Germline assignment: CDR1 SGHRS and CDR2 YFSETQ. This CDR3 is CASSLGLVLTGELFF.

The chain has TRBV6-1 and TRBJ2-2. The CDR3 totals 15 residues. CDR1 is MNHNS and CDR2 is SASEGT in the germline V gene. This CDR3 is CASTLGGANTGELFF.

CDR3 residues: CASSAENSYEQYF. The rearrangement links TRBV27 to TRBJ2-7. The length of the CDR3 is 13 residues. CDR1 MNHEY and CDR2 SMNVEV come from the germline V gene (reference sequence).

The chain is built from TRBV6-5 and TRBJ1-1. The V gene's germline CDR1 is MNHEY and CDR2 SVGAGI. The CDR3 length is 12 residues. CDR3 in amino acids: CASSRRSTEAFF.